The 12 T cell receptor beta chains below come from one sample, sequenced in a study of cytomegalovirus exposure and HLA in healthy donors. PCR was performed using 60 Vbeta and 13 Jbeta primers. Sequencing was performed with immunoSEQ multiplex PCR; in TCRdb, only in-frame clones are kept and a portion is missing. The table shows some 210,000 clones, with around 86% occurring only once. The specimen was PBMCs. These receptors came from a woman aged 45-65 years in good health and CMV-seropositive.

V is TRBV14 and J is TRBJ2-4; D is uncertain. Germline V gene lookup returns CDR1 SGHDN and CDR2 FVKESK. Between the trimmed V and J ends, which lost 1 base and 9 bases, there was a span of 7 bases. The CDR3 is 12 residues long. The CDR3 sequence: CASSQGPIIQYF. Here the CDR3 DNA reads TGTGCCAGCAGCCAAGGTCCTATCATTCAGTACTTC.

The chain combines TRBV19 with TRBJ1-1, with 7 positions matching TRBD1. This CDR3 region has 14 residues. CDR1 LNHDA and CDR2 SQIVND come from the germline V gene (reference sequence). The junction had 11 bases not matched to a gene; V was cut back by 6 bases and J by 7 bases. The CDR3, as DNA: TGTGCCAGTAGGACCGTCGGGACAGACAGTGAAGCTTTCTTT. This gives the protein CASRTVGTDSEAFF.

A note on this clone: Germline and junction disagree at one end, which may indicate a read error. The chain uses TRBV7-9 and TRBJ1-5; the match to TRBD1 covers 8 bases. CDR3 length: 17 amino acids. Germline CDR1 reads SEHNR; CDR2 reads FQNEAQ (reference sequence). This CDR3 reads CSSSPSGGGQGNQPQHF. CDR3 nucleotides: TGTTCCAGCAGCCCCTCCGGAGGGGGACAGGGCAATCAGCCCCAGCATTTT.

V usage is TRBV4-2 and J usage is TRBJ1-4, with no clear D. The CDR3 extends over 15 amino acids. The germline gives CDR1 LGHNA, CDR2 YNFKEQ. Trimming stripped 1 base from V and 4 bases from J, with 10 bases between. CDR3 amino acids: CASSQATVVNEKLFF. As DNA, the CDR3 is TGTGCCAGCAGCCAAGCCACGGTCGTTAATGAAAAACTGTTTTTT.

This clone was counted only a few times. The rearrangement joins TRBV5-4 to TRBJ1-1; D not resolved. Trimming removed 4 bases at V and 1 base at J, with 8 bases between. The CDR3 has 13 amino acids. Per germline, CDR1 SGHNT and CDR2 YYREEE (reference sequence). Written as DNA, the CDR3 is TGTGCCAGCAGCACCGACAAGAACACTGAAGCTTTCTTT. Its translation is CASSTDKNTEAFF.

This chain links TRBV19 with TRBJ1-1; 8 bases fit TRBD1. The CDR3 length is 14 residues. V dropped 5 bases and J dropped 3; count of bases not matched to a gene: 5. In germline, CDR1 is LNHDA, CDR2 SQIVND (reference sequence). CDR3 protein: CASSDRGRDTEAFF. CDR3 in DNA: TGTGCCAGTAGTGACAGGGGAAGGGACACTGAAGCTTTCTTT.

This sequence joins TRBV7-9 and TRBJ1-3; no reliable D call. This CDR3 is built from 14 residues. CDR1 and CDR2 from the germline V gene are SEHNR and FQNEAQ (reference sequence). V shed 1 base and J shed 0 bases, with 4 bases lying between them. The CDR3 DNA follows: TGTGCCAGCAGCTTAGGCAGCTCTGGAAACACCATATATTTT. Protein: CASSLGSSGNTIYF.

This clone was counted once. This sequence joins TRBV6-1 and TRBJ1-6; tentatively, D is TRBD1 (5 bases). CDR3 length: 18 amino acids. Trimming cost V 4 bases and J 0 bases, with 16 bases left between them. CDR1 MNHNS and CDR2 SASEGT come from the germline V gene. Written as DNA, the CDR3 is TGTGCCAGCAGTGGGGGGGTGGGGAGGAGCTCCTATAATTCACCCCTCCACTTT. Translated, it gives CASSGGVGRSSYNSPLHF.

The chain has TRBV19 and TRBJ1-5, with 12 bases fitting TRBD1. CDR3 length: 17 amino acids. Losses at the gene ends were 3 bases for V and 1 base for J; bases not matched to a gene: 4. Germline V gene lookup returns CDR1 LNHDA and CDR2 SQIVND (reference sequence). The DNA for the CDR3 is TGTGCCAGTAGTATGGGACAGGGGGCGATGAGCAATCAGCCCCAGCATTTT. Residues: CASSMGQGAMSNQPQHF.

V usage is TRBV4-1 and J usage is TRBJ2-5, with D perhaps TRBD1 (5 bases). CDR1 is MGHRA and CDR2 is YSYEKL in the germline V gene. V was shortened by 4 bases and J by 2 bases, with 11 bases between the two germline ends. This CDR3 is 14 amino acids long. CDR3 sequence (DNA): TGCGCCAGCAGCCCATGGGGCAGTCAAGAGACCCAGTACTTC. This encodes CASSPWGSQETQYF.

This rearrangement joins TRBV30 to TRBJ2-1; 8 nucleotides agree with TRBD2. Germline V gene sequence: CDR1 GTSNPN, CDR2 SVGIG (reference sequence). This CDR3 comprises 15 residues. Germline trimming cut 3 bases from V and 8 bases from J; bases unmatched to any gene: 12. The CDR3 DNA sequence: TGTGCCTGGAGGCCTCACGGGGGGGCCGGGGATGAGCAGTTCTTC. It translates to CAWRPHGGAGDEQFF.

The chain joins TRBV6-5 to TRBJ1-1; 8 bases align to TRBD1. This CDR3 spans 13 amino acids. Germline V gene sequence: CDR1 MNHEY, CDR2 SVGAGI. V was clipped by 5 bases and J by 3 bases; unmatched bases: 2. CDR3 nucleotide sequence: TGTGCCAGCAGTGCGACAGGGGACACTGAAGCTTTCTTT. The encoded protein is CASSATGDTEAFF.